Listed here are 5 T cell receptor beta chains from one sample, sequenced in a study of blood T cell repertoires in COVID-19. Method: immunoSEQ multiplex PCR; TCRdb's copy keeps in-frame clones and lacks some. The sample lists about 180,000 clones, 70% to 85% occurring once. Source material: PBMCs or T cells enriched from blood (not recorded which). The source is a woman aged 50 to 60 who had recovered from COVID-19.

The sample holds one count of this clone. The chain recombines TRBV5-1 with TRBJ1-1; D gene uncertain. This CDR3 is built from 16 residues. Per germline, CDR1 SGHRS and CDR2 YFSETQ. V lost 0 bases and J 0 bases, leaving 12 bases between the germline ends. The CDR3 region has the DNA TGCGCCAGCAGCTTGGGTTCACGGGTGATGAACACTGAAGCTTTCTTT. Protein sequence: CASSLGSRVMNTEAFF.

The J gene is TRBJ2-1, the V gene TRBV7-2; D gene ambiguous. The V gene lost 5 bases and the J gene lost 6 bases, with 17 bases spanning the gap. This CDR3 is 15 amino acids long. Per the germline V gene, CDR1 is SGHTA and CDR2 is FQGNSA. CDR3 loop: CASSPPRVPANEQFF. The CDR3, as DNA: TGTGCCAGCAGCCCCCCTAGAGTCCCCGCCAATGAGCAGTTCTTC.

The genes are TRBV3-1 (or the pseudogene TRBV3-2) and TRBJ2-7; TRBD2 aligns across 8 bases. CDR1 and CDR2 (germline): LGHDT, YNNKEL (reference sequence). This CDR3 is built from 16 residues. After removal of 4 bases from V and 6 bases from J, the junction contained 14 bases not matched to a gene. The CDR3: CASSPDPGTRASEQYF. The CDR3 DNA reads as TGTGCCAGCAGCCCCGACCCCGGGACTAGGGCCTCCGAGCAGTACTTC.

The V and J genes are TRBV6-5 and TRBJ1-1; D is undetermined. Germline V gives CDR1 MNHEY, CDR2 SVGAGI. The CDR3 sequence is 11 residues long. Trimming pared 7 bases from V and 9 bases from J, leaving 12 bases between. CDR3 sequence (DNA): TGTGCCAGCACCCACGGCGGGAAAGCTTTCTTT. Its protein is CASTHGGKAFF.

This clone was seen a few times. This CDR3 is CASSRTYPNTGELFF. CDR3 coding DNA: TGTGCCAGCAGTCGGACATACCCGAACACCGGGGAGCTGTTTTTT. The chain is built from TRBV2 and TRBJ2-2; D is perhaps TRBD1 (5 bases). Trimming removed 5 bases at V and 0 bases at J, with 10 bases between. There are 15 residues in the CDR3. Per the germline V gene, CDR1 is SNHLY and CDR2 is FYNNEI. The variable domain in full, with the rest retrieved from reference TRBV2 and TRBJ2-2, is EPEVTQTPSHQVTQMGQEVILRCVPISNHLYFYWYRQILGQKVEFLVSFYNNEISEKSEIFDDQFSVERPDGSNFTLKIRSTKLEDSAMYFCASSRTYPNTGELFFGEGSRLTVL.